The rows below give T cell receptor beta chains drawn from one sample of a study of T cell changes during pregnancy in multiple sclerosis. Some clones are missing from TCRdb's copy, which holds only in-frame ones; the method was immunoSEQ multiplex PCR. The sample lists some 100,000 clones, 80% to 95% occurring once. Here the sequenced sample was peripheral blood, taken in the second trimester of pregnancy. Receptor source: a female donor with multiple sclerosis, enrolled in a pregnancy study. The CDR3 runs from the conserved cysteine through the conserved F or W. The order of the fields is CDR3 protein, CDR3 DNA, D gene, clone size, V gene, J gene. D genes are given only for firm matches. Some rows mark clone size as missing; the rest say once, few, many or name a class of expanded clone.

CDR3 protein: CASSVQGDNEQFF
CDR3 DNA: TGTGCCAGCAGCGTACAAGGGGACAATGAGCAGTTCTTC
D gene: -
clone size: -
V gene: TRBV9
J gene: TRBJ2-1

CDR3 protein: CASSLGGWRAQETQYF
CDR3 DNA: TGCGCCAGCAGCTTGGGAGGGTGGAGGGCCCAAGAGACCCAGTACTTC
D gene: -
clone size: -
V gene: TRBV5-1
J gene: TRBJ2-5

CDR3 protein: CASSRATSGRANYEQYF
CDR3 DNA: TGTGCCAGCAGCCGCGCTACTAGCGGGAGGGCTAATTACGAGCAGTACTTC
D gene: TRBD2
clone size: -
V gene: TRBV13
J gene: TRBJ2-7

CDR3 protein: CASSPRQGPYEQYF
CDR3 DNA: TGTGCCAGCAGCCCTAGACAGGGCCCCTACGAGCAGTACTTC
D gene: TRBD1
clone size: -
V gene: TRBV28
J gene: TRBJ2-7

CDR3 protein: CASSPGGWGTEAFF
CDR3 DNA: TGTGCCAGCAGCCCGGGGGGTTGGGGCACTGAAGCTTTCTTT
D gene: -
clone size: -
V gene: TRBV11-3
J gene: TRBJ1-1

CDR3 protein: CASSPQRAWNTEAFF
CDR3 DNA: TGTGCCAGTAGCCCTCAGAGGGCATGGAACACTGAAGCTTTCTTT
D gene: -
clone size: -
V gene: TRBV19
J gene: TRBJ1-1

CDR3 protein: CASSFNFAGNSYEQYF
CDR3 DNA: TGTGCCAGCAGCTTCAATTTCGCGGGCAACTCCTACGAGCAGTACTTC
D gene: -
clone size: -
V gene: TRBV7-8
J gene: TRBJ2-7

CDR3 protein: CATSRLEQGTNTIYF
CDR3 DNA: TGTGCCACCAGCAGATTAGAACAGGGGACAAACACCATATATTTT
D gene: TRBD1
clone size: -
V gene: TRBV15
J gene: TRBJ1-3

CDR3 protein: CAIGTGGSIYEQYF
CDR3 DNA: TGTGCCATCGGTACGGGGGGGTCAATCTACGAGCAGTACTTC
D gene: TRBD2
clone size: -
V gene: TRBV10-3
J gene: TRBJ2-7

CDR3 protein: CASSFGHNAPQHF
CDR3 DNA: TGTGCCAGCAGCTTCGGACATAATGCGCCCCAGCATTTT
D gene: -
clone size: -
V gene: TRBV7-2
J gene: TRBJ1-5

CDR3 protein: CASSPRGKGNQPQHF
CDR3 DNA: TGTGCCAGCAGCCCCAGGGGGAAAGGCAATCAGCCCCAGCATTTT
D gene: TRBD1
clone size: -
V gene: TRBV5-6
J gene: TRBJ1-5

CDR3 protein: CASSLLTGGGQPQHF
CDR3 DNA: TGTGCCAGTAGTCTATTGACAGGGGGAGGTCAGCCCCAGCATTTT
D gene: TRBD1
clone size: -
V gene: TRBV19
J gene: TRBJ1-5

CDR3 protein: CASSLHGTGGDEQYF
CDR3 DNA: TGTGCCAGCAGCTTACACGGGACAGGGGGGGACGAGCAGTACTTC
D gene: TRBD1
clone size: once
V gene: TRBV7-8
J gene: TRBJ2-7

CDR3 protein: CASGLLNSYNEQFF
CDR3 DNA: TGTGCCAGCGGACTCTTAAACTCCTACAATGAGCAGTTCTTC
D gene: -
clone size: -
V gene: TRBV6-5
J gene: TRBJ2-1

CDR3 protein: CASSLSGGTGDSTIYF
CDR3 DNA: TGTGCCAGCAGTTTATCGGGGGGGACAGGGGATAGTACCATATATTTT
D gene: TRBD1
clone size: -
V gene: TRBV27
J gene: TRBJ1-3

CDR3 protein: CASSPLGLAGNNEQFF
CDR3 DNA: TGTGCCAGCTCACCCCTCGGACTAGCGGGGAACAATGAGCAGTTCTTC
D gene: TRBD2
clone size: -
V gene: TRBV18
J gene: TRBJ2-1

CDR3 protein: CASSETGTGKETQYF
CDR3 DNA: TGTGCCAGCAGTGAAACCGGGACAGGGAAAGAGACCCAGTACTTC
D gene: TRBD1
clone size: -
V gene: TRBV6-1
J gene: TRBJ2-5

CDR3 protein: CASSDLTGTGDYNEQFF
CDR3 DNA: TGTGCCAGCAGTGACTTGACCGGGACAGGGGATTACAATGAGCAGTTCTTC
D gene: TRBD1
clone size: -
V gene: TRBV6-1
J gene: TRBJ2-1

CDR3 protein: CASREGQGGNQPQHF
CDR3 DNA: TGTGCCAGTAGGGAAGGACAGGGGGGGAATCAGCCCCAGCATTTT
D gene: TRBD1
clone size: -
V gene: TRBV19
J gene: TRBJ1-5

CDR3 protein: CASSTQGVRNQPQHF
CDR3 DNA: TGTGCCAGTAGTACACAGGGGGTGCGCAATCAGCCCCAGCATTTT
D gene: TRBD1
clone size: -
V gene: TRBV19
J gene: TRBJ1-5

CDR3 protein: CASRDTGLDEQFF
CDR3 DNA: TGTGCCAGCAGGGACACAGGGTTGGATGAGCAGTTCTTC
D gene: -
clone size: -
V gene: TRBV27
J gene: TRBJ2-1

CDR3 protein: CASSVAGGRETQYF
CDR3 DNA: TGTGCCAGCAGTGTAGCGGGAGGGAGGGAGACCCAGTACTTC
D gene: TRBD2
clone size: -
V gene: TRBV25-1
J gene: TRBJ2-5

CDR3 protein: CASSPRLAGNNEQFF
CDR3 DNA: TGTGCCAGCAGTCCCCGACTAGCGGGAAACAATGAGCAGTTCTTC
D gene: TRBD2
clone size: -
V gene: TRBV6-5
J gene: TRBJ2-1

CDR3 protein: CASKKTQLTYEQYF
CDR3 DNA: TGTGCCAGCAAGAAAACTCAACTTACCTACGAGCAGTACTTC
D gene: -
clone size: -
V gene: TRBV2
J gene: TRBJ2-7

CDR3 protein: CASRQDRDFTDTQYF
CDR3 DNA: TGTGCCAGCAGGCAAGACAGAGACTTCACAGATACGCAGTATTTT
D gene: -
clone size: -
V gene: TRBV6-5
J gene: TRBJ2-3

CDR3 protein: CASSFRAGVYEQYF
CDR3 DNA: TGTGCCAGCAGTTTCAGAGCGGGGGTCTACGAGCAGTACTTC
D gene: TRBD2
clone size: -
V gene: TRBV27
J gene: TRBJ2-7

CDR3 protein: CASSEATSGSSETQYF
CDR3 DNA: TGTGCCAGCAGTGAAGCGACTAGCGGGAGTAGTGAGACCCAGTACTTC
D gene: TRBD2
clone size: -
V gene: TRBV2
J gene: TRBJ2-5

CDR3 protein: CASSRTLTSGSGRTGELFF
CDR3 DNA: TGTGCCAGCAGCCGCACTTTAACAAGCGGGAGCGGTCGTACCGGGGAGCTGTTTTTT
D gene: TRBD2
clone size: -
V gene: TRBV7-6
J gene: TRBJ2-2

CDR3 protein: CASSHRDRGRNLSYEQYF
CDR3 DNA: TGTGCCAGCAGCCACCGGGACAGGGGGCGAAACCTCTCCTACGAGCAGTACTTC
D gene: TRBD1
clone size: -
V gene: TRBV5-4
J gene: TRBJ2-7

CDR3 protein: CASSEAPSGSYTQYF
CDR3 DNA: TGCGCCAGCAGCGAGGCTCCTAGCGGGTCCTATACGCAGTATTTT
D gene: TRBD2
clone size: -
V gene: TRBV5-1
J gene: TRBJ2-3

CDR3 protein: CASSPPGTGVGIEQYF
CDR3 DNA: TGTGCCAGCAGTCCGCCGGGGACAGGGGTGGGAATTGAGCAGTACTTC
D gene: TRBD1
clone size: -
V gene: TRBV28
J gene: TRBJ2-7

CDR3 protein: CASSLVSGVGYEQYF
CDR3 DNA: TGTGCCAGCAGCTTGGTATCGGGAGTGGGGTACGAGCAGTACTTC
D gene: -
clone size: -
V gene: TRBV5-4
J gene: TRBJ2-7

CDR3 protein: CASSLMWLSRREEQFF
CDR3 DNA: TGCGCCAGCAGCTTGATGTGGTTGAGCCGAAGGGAGGAGCAGTTCTTC
D gene: -
clone size: -
V gene: TRBV5-1
J gene: TRBJ2-1

CDR3 protein: CASSDSAGRVTDTQYF
CDR3 DNA: TGTGCCAGCAGTGACTCAGCGGGGAGAGTCACAGATACGCAGTATTTT
D gene: TRBD2
clone size: -
V gene: TRBV6-4
J gene: TRBJ2-3

CDR3 protein: CATSRAPDRGSYEQYF
CDR3 DNA: TGTGCCACCAGCAGAGCCCCGGACAGGGGCAGCTACGAGCAGTACTTC
D gene: TRBD1
clone size: once
V gene: TRBV15
J gene: TRBJ2-7

CDR3 protein: CASSPTWGRGNTQYF
CDR3 DNA: TGCGCCAGCAGCCCCACATGGGGGAGGGGGAATACGCAGTATTTT
D gene: -
clone size: -
V gene: TRBV4-1
J gene: TRBJ2-3

CDR3 protein: CASSLVGSGGGREQFF
CDR3 DNA: TGTGCCAGCAGCTTGGTTGGTTCGGGAGGGGGTAGAGAGCAGTTCTTC
D gene: TRBD2
clone size: -
V gene: TRBV5-4
J gene: TRBJ2-1

CDR3 protein: CASQQPGQNYGYTF
CDR3 DNA: TGTGCCAGTCAACAACCGGGACAGAACTATGGCTACACCTTC
D gene: TRBD1
clone size: -
V gene: TRBV28
J gene: TRBJ1-2

CDR3 protein: CASSGARGREQYF
CDR3 DNA: TGTGCCAGCAGTGGGGCCAGGGGGCGCGAGCAGTACTTC
D gene: TRBD1
clone size: -
V gene: TRBV28
J gene: TRBJ2-7

CDR3 protein: CASSLAEITGLAHYNEQFF
CDR3 DNA: TGCGCCAGCAGCTTGGCGGAAATAACGGGACTAGCTCATTACAATGAGCAGTTCTTC
D gene: TRBD2
clone size: -
V gene: TRBV5-1
J gene: TRBJ2-1

CDR3 protein: CASSEGLHGQGYEQYF
CDR3 DNA: TGTGCCAGCAGTGAAGGCCTTCATGGACAGGGCTACGAGCAGTACTTC
D gene: TRBD1
clone size: -
V gene: TRBV25-1
J gene: TRBJ2-7

CDR3 protein: CASSSGSRGNTQYF
CDR3 DNA: TGTGCCAGCAGCTCAGGGAGCAGGGGGAATACGCAGTATTTT
D gene: TRBD1
clone size: -
V gene: TRBV9
J gene: TRBJ2-3

CDR3 protein: CASSQGTTLYNEQFF
CDR3 DNA: TGCGCCAGCAGCCAAGGGACTACCCTATACAATGAGCAGTTCTTC
D gene: -
clone size: once
V gene: TRBV4-1
J gene: TRBJ2-1

CDR3 protein: CASSYPRTGPNYGYTF
CDR3 DNA: TGTGCCAGCAGCTACCCCAGGACAGGACCCAACTATGGCTACACCTTC
D gene: TRBD1
clone size: -
V gene: TRBV9
J gene: TRBJ1-2

CDR3 protein: CASSLDPAGNTEAFF
CDR3 DNA: TGTGCCAGCAGCCTCGACCCGGCGGGGAACACTGAAGCTTTCTTT
D gene: -
clone size: -
V gene: TRBV5-6
J gene: TRBJ1-1

CDR3 protein: CASSPQYRGLSYEQYF
CDR3 DNA: TGTGCCAGCTCACCACAGTACAGGGGTTTATCCTACGAGCAGTACTTC
D gene: TRBD1
clone size: -
V gene: TRBV18
J gene: TRBJ2-7

CDR3 protein: CASSYGTSHPEQFF
CDR3 DNA: TGTGCCAGCAGTTACGGGACTAGTCACCCTGAGCAGTTCTTC
D gene: TRBD2
clone size: -
V gene: TRBV6-6
J gene: TRBJ2-1

CDR3 protein: CASSLPGQGGYNEQFF
CDR3 DNA: TGTGCCAGCAGCCTTCCGGGACAGGGGGGGTACAATGAGCAGTTCTTC
D gene: TRBD1
clone size: -
V gene: TRBV4-2
J gene: TRBJ2-1

CDR3 protein: CASSLGGINAETQYF
CDR3 DNA: TGTGCCAGCAGTTTAGGCGGGATCAATGCGGAGACCCAGTACTTC
D gene: -
clone size: -
V gene: TRBV27
J gene: TRBJ2-5